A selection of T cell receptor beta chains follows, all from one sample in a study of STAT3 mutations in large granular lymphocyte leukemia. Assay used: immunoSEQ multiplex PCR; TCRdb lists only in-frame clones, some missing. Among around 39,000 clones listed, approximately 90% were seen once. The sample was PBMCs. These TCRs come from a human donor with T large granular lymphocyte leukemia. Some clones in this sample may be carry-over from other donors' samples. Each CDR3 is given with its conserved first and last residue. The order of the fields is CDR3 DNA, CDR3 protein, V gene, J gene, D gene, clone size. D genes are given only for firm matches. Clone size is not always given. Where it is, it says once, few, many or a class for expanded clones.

DNA: TGTGCCAGCAGCTTGGCCAACGCTGGGGAGCTGTTTTTT; CDR3: CASSLANAGELFF; V: TRBV5-4; J: TRBJ2-2; D: -; size: -
DNA: TGTGCCAGTAGTCCCATTGGGAATTATAATTCACCCCTCCACTTT; CDR3: CASSPIGNYNSPLHF; V: TRBV19; J: TRBJ1-6; D: -; size: -
DNA: TGCGCCAGCAGCCACTTGTCAGGGGCCACCGGGGAGCTGTTTTTT; CDR3: CASSHLSGATGELFF; V: TRBV4-3; J: TRBJ2-2; D: -; size: -
DNA: TGTGCCAGCAGCCCGACAGGGGGCCTCACTGAAGCTTTCTTT; CDR3: CASSPTGGLTEAFF; V: TRBV5-4; J: TRBJ1-1; D: TRBD1; size: -
DNA: TGTGCCAGCAGTACCCCTAGCGGGGCGGGAAACACCGGGGAGCTGTTTTTT; CDR3: CASSTPSGAGNTGELFF; V: TRBV27; J: TRBJ2-2; D: TRBD2; size: -
DNA: TGTGCCAGTACCTTTCAGGGCTCCTACGAGCAGTACTTC; CDR3: CASTFQGSYEQYF; V: TRBV5-4; J: TRBJ2-7; D: -; size: -
DNA: TGCGCCAGCAGCTTGGTAACGGCGGAGGAAAAACTGTTTTTT; CDR3: CASSLVTAEEKLFF; V: TRBV5-1; J: TRBJ1-4; D: -; size: -
DNA: TGTGCCAGCATCACCTCTCGGGGACTACAGGGTTTGGAGACCCAGTACTTC; CDR3: CASITSRGLQGLETQYF; V: TRBV25-1; J: TRBJ2-5; D: -; size: -
DNA: TGTGCCAGCAGCAAAAGCGGACAGGGGAACACTGAAGCTTTCTTT; CDR3: CASSKSGQGNTEAFF; V: TRBV7-9; J: TRBJ1-1; D: TRBD1; size: -
DNA: TGTGCCAGCAGTCCTAGCGTGGGGAGAGATACGCAGTATTTT; CDR3: CASSPSVGRDTQYF; V: TRBV6-5; J: TRBJ2-3; D: -; size: -
DNA: TGTGCCAGCAGCTTAGGGGGGAGCTCCTACAATGAGCAGTTCTTC; CDR3: CASSLGGSSYNEQFF; V: TRBV5-4; J: TRBJ2-1; D: -; size: -
DNA: TGTGCCAGCAGCCTTTGGGAAACAGATACGCAGTATTTT; CDR3: CASSLWETDTQYF; V: TRBV7-9; J: TRBJ2-3; D: -; size: -
DNA: TGCGCCAGCAGCAAACTAGCGGGGGTTAAGAATGAGCAGTTCTTC; CDR3: CASSKLAGVKNEQFF; V: TRBV5-1; J: TRBJ2-1; D: TRBD2; size: once
DNA: TGCAGCGTGACCGGGACCTGGAACAGCTACACCTTC; CDR3: CSVTGTWNSYTF; V: TRBV29-1; J: TRBJ1-2; D: -; size: -
DNA: TGCGCCAGCAGCCAAGTCGGACCGCGGAAGTACTTC; CDR3: CASSQVGPRKYF; V: TRBV4-1; J: TRBJ2-7; D: -; size: -
DNA: TGTGCCAGCAGTTACTCTTCGGGGGAGGCCTACAATGAGCAGTTCTTC; CDR3: CASSYSSGEAYNEQFF; V: TRBV6-5; J: TRBJ2-1; D: -; size: few
DNA: TGTGCCAGCCTACAGGGAGTCAGCTTTGGAAACACCATATATTTT; CDR3: CASLQGVSFGNTIYF; V: TRBV6-1; J: TRBJ1-3; D: -; size: few
DNA: TGTGCCAGCAGCTGGACGCAGGGAACTGTCTACGAGCAGTACTTC; CDR3: CASSWTQGTVYEQYF; V: TRBV7-2; J: TRBJ2-7; D: -; size: once
DNA: TGTGCCAGCAGACCCGGGACACAGTATAGCAATCAGCCCCAGCATTTT; CDR3: CASRPGTQYSNQPQHF; V: TRBV27; J: TRBJ1-5; D: -; size: -
DNA: TGTGCCAGCAGCTTAGATACAGGATGGCGAGGCTACACCTTC; CDR3: CASSLDTGWRGYTF; V: TRBV7-2; J: TRBJ1-2; D: -; size: -
DNA: TGTGCCAGCAGGCCCCCCACAGGGAACTATGGCTACACCTTC; CDR3: CASRPPTGNYGYTF; V: TRBV2; J: TRBJ1-2; D: -; size: -
DNA: TGTGCCAGCAGCTTGGGGATGCTTAACACCGGGGAGCTGTTTTTT; CDR3: CASSLGMLNTGELFF; V: TRBV13; J: TRBJ2-2; D: -; size: -
DNA: TGTGCCAGCAGTTTCGCGGGTGACGGCAATCAGCCCCAGCATTTT; CDR3: CASSFAGDGNQPQHF; V: TRBV27; J: TRBJ1-5; D: -; size: -
DNA: TGTGCCAGCAGCCACACTACAGGGGGCAGCACAGATACGCAGTATTTT; CDR3: CASSHTTGGSTDTQYF; V: TRBV4-2; J: TRBJ2-3; D: TRBD1; size: -
DNA: TGCGCCAGCAGCCAGGGGGACTGGTACCAAGAGACCCAGTACTTC; CDR3: CASSQGDWYQETQYF; V: TRBV5-1; J: TRBJ2-5; D: -; size: few
DNA: TGCAGTGCTAGAAAAGATGAGCAGTTCTTC; CDR3: CSARKDEQFF; V: TRBV20-1; J: TRBJ2-1; D: -; size: -
DNA: TGTGCCAGCAGCTACCGGGGGGGGCCCTCCCTTGAGCAGTACTTC; CDR3: CASSYRGGPSLEQYF; V: TRBV6-6; J: TRBJ2-7; D: TRBD2; size: -
DNA: TGTGCCAGCAGCTCCAGGGTGGGGGAGACCCAGTACTTC; CDR3: CASSSRVGETQYF; V: TRBV7-2; J: TRBJ2-5; D: -; size: -
DNA: TGTGCCAGCCACCGGGACAGTATGGGATCACCCCTCCACTTT; CDR3: CASHRDSMGSPLHF; V: TRBV2; J: TRBJ1-6; D: TRBD1; size: -
DNA: TGTGCCATCAGTGAGGGAAAGCTTAACTATGGCTACACCTTC; CDR3: CAISEGKLNYGYTF; V: TRBV10-3; J: TRBJ1-2; D: -; size: -
DNA: TGTGCCATCAGTGGGAGCGGGGGGCATGGAGATACGCAGTATTTT; CDR3: CAISGSGGHGDTQYF; V: TRBV10-3; J: TRBJ2-3; D: TRBD2; size: -
DNA: TGTGCCAGCAACACAGGGTTCAACAATGAGCAGTTCTTC; CDR3: CASNTGFNNEQFF; V: TRBV5-5; J: TRBJ2-1; D: -; size: -
DNA: TGTGCCAGTAGTACTAGCGGGGGGACAGATACGCAGTATTTT; CDR3: CASSTSGGTDTQYF; V: TRBV19; J: TRBJ2-3; D: TRBD2; size: few
DNA: TGCGCCAGCAGTCGGGACAGGGGAAATTACGAGCAGTACTTC; CDR3: CASSRDRGNYEQYF; V: TRBV5-1; J: TRBJ2-7; D: TRBD1; size: -
DNA: TGTGCCAGTAGCACGGATCTGCTAAAGACCCAGTACTTC; CDR3: CASSTDLLKTQYF; V: TRBV19; J: TRBJ2-5; D: -; size: -
DNA: TGCGCCAGCAGCGGTGAAGAGACCCAGTACTTC; CDR3: CASSGEETQYF; V: TRBV5-1; J: TRBJ2-5; D: -; size: once
DNA: TGCGCCAGCAGCTTGGGAGACTACGAGCAGTACTTC; CDR3: CASSLGDYEQYF; V: TRBV5-1; J: TRBJ2-7; D: -; size: -
DNA: TGTGCCAGCAGTCCAGGACAGGGTTATAACTATGGCTACACCTTC; CDR3: CASSPGQGYNYGYTF; V: TRBV27; J: TRBJ1-2; D: TRBD1; size: -
DNA: TGCGCCAGCAGAAAGCAACTAGCGGCCAATGAGCAGTTCTTC; CDR3: CASRKQLAANEQFF; V: TRBV5-1; J: TRBJ2-1; D: TRBD2; size: -
DNA: TGTGCCAGCAGCCATTTGGGAATCCCCAGCACAGATACGCAGTATTTT; CDR3: CASSHLGIPSTDTQYF; V: TRBV14; J: TRBJ2-3; D: -; size: -